This T cell receptor (beta chain) was sequenced for a study of T cell changes during pregnancy in multiple sclerosis. Sequencing was performed with immunoSEQ multiplex PCR; in TCRdb, only in-frame clones are kept and a portion is missing. Among approximately 100,000 clones listed, about 94% were seen once. CDR1 and CDR2 (germline): MNHEY, SMNVEV (reference sequence). V shed 5 bases and J 6 bases; nucleotides not matched to a gene: 8. This CDR3 region has 16 residues. This TCR derives from a female donor with multiple sclerosis, enrolled in a pregnancy study. Source: peripheral blood, taken before pregnancy. The V gene is TRBV27, the J gene TRBJ2-2, with TRBD2 matching 11 bases. CDR3 region: CASSISGRARAGELFF. The CDR3 region has the DNA TGTGCCAGCAGTATTAGCGGGAGGGCCAGAGCCGGGGAGCTGTTTTTT.